The 18 T cell receptor beta chains listed next were all sequenced from one sample in a study of human T cells and chemical hapten exposure (dated by TCRdb to the early 2020s). Interpreted using the paper, the time point label stands for: patch test 1, 2 weeks after DPC sensitization. This specimen's treatment or condition label, per the study, means: therapeutic diphenylcyclopropenone sensitization with weekly scalp DPC. The library was built by means of RACE. Sequencing was carried out with a NextSeq 500. TCRdb took the public reads, trimmed them with fastp at Q25, ran MiXCR for clone calling and kept in-frame beta chains. One record per CDR3 amino acid sequence lists the most common genes and DNA. In all, the sample holds approximately 82,000 distinct CDR3 sequences, and more than 9% of those were seen once. 2% to 2.5% of the sample lies in the top ten. Here the sequenced sample was whole blood, taken in connection with sensitization to the hapten diphenylcyclopropenone (DPC). These receptors all stem from a man aged 35-49 years with alopecia areata. Some clones in this sample may be carry-over from other donors' samples.

In regard to this clonotype: This may arise from a read error, as a much more abundant clone is one base away. V is TRBV4-3 and J is TRBJ1-4, with D perhaps TRBD1 (5 bases). Germline V gene data show CDR1 as LGHNA and CDR2 as YSLEER. This CDR3 is built from 17 residues. CDR3 sequence (DNA): TGCGCCAGCAGCCAAGATGAGGGGTTTACAACTAATGAAAAACTGTCTTTT. It encodes CASSQDEGFTTNEKLSF.

This clonotype was seen more than once but under ten times. The rearrangement joins TRBV27 to TRBJ2-1; D is possibly TRBD2 (6 bases). The germline V gene encodes CDR1 MNHEY and CDR2 SMNVEV (reference sequence). Trimming removed 6 bases at V and 6 bases at J, with 12 bases between. This CDR3 has 13 amino acids. The chain's CDR3 is CASSQGLFNEQFF. The CDR3 DNA follows: TGTGCCAGCAGCCAGGGACTTTTCAATGAGCAGTTCTTC.

The chain combines TRBV29-1 with TRBJ1-2; D is uncertain. The CDR3 is 14 amino acids. V lost 3 bases and J lost 6, with 17 bases in between. Germline assignment: CDR1 SQVTM and CDR2 ANQGSEA. CDR3 residues: CSVDLPEKVDGYTF. The DNA of the CDR3 is TGCAGCGTTGATCTCCCGGAGAAGGTCGATGGCTACACCTTC.

The table lists this clonotype with a few counts. CDR3 sequence: CASRRTGSSLANTGELFF. The CDR3 DNA reads as TGTGCCAGCAGACGGACAGGGAGTTCTCTCGCGAACACCGGGGAGCTGTTTTTT. The chain has TRBV14 and TRBJ2-2; 8 nucleotides line up with TRBD1. Germline CDR1 reads SGHDN; CDR2 reads FVKESK. This CDR3 region has 18 residues. V lost 6 bases to trimming and J lost 0 bases; unmatched junction nucleotides: 12.

This clonotype has more than one count but fewer than ten. The chain carries TRBV7-9 and TRBJ2-5, with 7 positions matching TRBD1. With 5 bases clipped from V and 2 bases from J, the junction kept 8 bases outside the gene matches. Per the germline V gene, CDR1 is SEHNR and CDR2 is FQNEAQ (reference sequence). The CDR3 has 15 amino acids. The CDR3 DNA follows: TGTGCCAGCAGCACCGGGACAGCGAGTCAAGAGACCCAGTACTTC. Protein sequence: CASSTGTASQETQYF.

This clonotype came up many times. The rearrangement links TRBV27 to TRBJ1-5; D gene uncertain. The CDR3 covers 16 residues. The V gene's germline CDR1 is MNHEY and CDR2 SMNVEV (reference sequence). Trimming cost V 7 bases and J 2 bases, with 18 bases left between them. For the CDR3, the DNA is TGTGCCAGCAATCCCTCCGGGGTCATAGGCAATCAGCCCCAGCATTTT. This encodes CASNPSGVIGNQPQHF.

This clonotype appeared a few times. This rearrangement joins TRBV19 to TRBJ2-1, with 7 bases that match TRBD2. Per the germline V gene, CDR1 is LNHDA and CDR2 is SQIVND (reference sequence). Losses at the gene ends were 6 bases for V and 3 bases for J; bases not matched to a gene: 8. This CDR3 has 15 amino acids. CDR3 nucleotide sequence: TGTGCCAGTAGCCGTCGATGGACTAGCTACAATGAGCAGTTCTTC. Its translation: CASSRRWTSYNEQFF.

In this sample, this clonotype turned up a few times. The chain is built from TRBV28 and TRBJ2-3; 8 bases agree with TRBD2. Trimming took 5 bases from V and 2 from J; bases not matched to a gene: 9. The V gene's germline CDR1 is MDHEN and CDR2 SYDVKM. This CDR3 has 16 residues. CDR3 amino acids: CASSPIAGSVTDTQYF. The CDR3 DNA follows: TGTGCCAGCAGTCCCATAGCGGGGTCCGTCACAGATACGCAGTATTTT.

The chain joins TRBV20-1 to TRBJ1-6; TRBD1 matches 10 bases. The CDR3 covers 18 residues. Trimming removed 5 bases from V and 1 base from J; junction bases left unmatched: 11. Germline CDR1 DFQATT, CDR2 SNEGSKA (reference sequence). The CDR3 spells CSALLHDRGLSYNSPLHF. CDR3 nucleotide sequence: TGCAGTGCTCTTCTACATGACAGGGGGCTGTCCTATAATTCACCCCTCCACTTT.

The J gene is TRBJ2-7, the V gene TRBV14; no clear D gene. From germline, CDR1 is SGHDN and CDR2 FVKESK. The V and J ends lost 4 bases and 3 bases respectively, with 7 bases between them. This CDR3 is built from 12 residues. The CDR3 loop is CASSLKDYEQYV. CDR3 nucleotide sequence: TGTGCCAGCAGCCTCAAAGACTACGAGCAGTACGTC.

The chain has TRBV20-1 and TRBJ1-2, with D unresolved. V lost 5 bases and J 3 bases, leaving 13 bases between the germline ends. The CDR3 is 13 amino acids. Germline loops: CDR1 DFQATT, CDR2 SNEGSKA (reference sequence). In DNA form, the CDR3 reads TGCAGTGCTGGGAGCTCCGCGGACTATGGCTACACCTTC. The encoded protein is CSAGSSADYGYTF.

The table lists this clonotype with a few counts. V usage is TRBV7-6 and J usage is TRBJ2-3; D gene ambiguous. The CDR3 totals 14 residues. V lost 6 bases to trimming and J lost 6 bases, with 16 bases between them. The germline V gene encodes CDR1 SGHVS and CDR2 FNYEAQ. The CDR3 protein is CASSPDHNGDTQYF. CDR3 in DNA: TGTGCCAGCAGTCCCGACCACAACGGGGATACGCAGTATTTT.

The J gene is TRBJ2-3, the V gene TRBV29-1, with unresolved D. The CDR3 has 15 amino acids. Germline V gene lookup returns CDR1 SQVTM and CDR2 ANQGSEA. V was pared by 1 base and J by 2 bases, with 13 bases between. CDR3 residues: CSVEAVDWYTDTQYF. CDR3 DNA: TGCAGCGTTGAAGCCGTCGACTGGTACACAGATACGCAGTATTTT.

V usage is TRBV12-3 or TRBV12-4 and J usage is TRBJ2-7; 8 nucleotides align to TRBD1. The CDR3 is made up of 14 amino acids. V dropped 3 bases and J dropped 2; count of bases not matched to a gene: 3. The CDR3 nucleotides are TGTGCCAGCAGTTTGGGGACAGGCCCCTACGAGCAGTACTTC. It encodes CASSLGTGPYEQYF.

The chain employs TRBV5-1 and TRBJ1-5; TRBD1 matches at 7 bases. The junction had 13 bases not matched to a gene; V was cut back by 4 bases and J by 3 bases. Germline assignment: CDR1 SGHRS and CDR2 YFSETQ. This CDR3 comprises 17 residues. The CDR3 DNA sequence: TGCGCCAGCAGCCCAGAGGAGTGGGACAGTTTCAATCAGCCCCAGCATTTT. Protein sequence: CASSPEEWDSFNQPQHF.

This clonotype was detected ten times or more. As DNA, the CDR3 is TGTGCCTGGAGCGCGACCCGGAGTCGCGGCTACACCTTC. This codes for CAWSATRSRGYTF. The chain has TRBV30 and TRBJ1-2; no clear D. Germline V gives CDR1 GTSNPN, CDR2 SVGIG (reference sequence). The CDR3 contains 13 residues. V was clipped by 3 bases and J by 8 bases, with 16 bases between them.

This clonotype was found a few times. The J gene is TRBJ2-7, the V gene TRBV28, with 7 positions matching TRBD1. Germline CDR1 and CDR2: MDHEN and SYDVKM. The CDR3 spans 14 residues. The J segment lost 4 bases and the V segment lost 5 bases, leaving 8 bases of the junction unmatched. The chain's CDR3 is CASSPPGQPYEQYF. CDR3 nucleotide sequence: TGTGCCAGCAGTCCCCCGGGACAGCCTTACGAGCAGTACTTC. The full variable domain, with the rest looked up from reference TRBV28 and TRBJ2-7, is DVKVTQSSRYLVKRTGEKVFLECVQDMDHENMFWYRQDPGLGLRLIYFSYDVKMKEKGDIPEGYSVSREKKERFSLILESASTNQTSMYLCASSPPGQPYEQYFGPGTRLTVT.

V is TRBV7-2 and J is TRBJ1-5; D perhaps matches TRBD1 (5 bases). CDR1 SGHTA and CDR2 FQGNSA come from the germline V gene. The CDR3 spans 15 residues. Trimming stripped 2 bases from V and 3 bases from J, with 11 bases between. The CDR3 is CASSLNSGTNQPQHF. The CDR3 nucleotides read TGTGCCAGCAGCTTAAACTCCGGGACCAATCAGCCCCAGCATTTT.